The 8 T cell receptor beta chains in this list originate from one sample, sequenced in a study of identical twins. From the 5' RACE reads, TCRdb called clonotypes with MiXCR, one entry per CDR3 protein. The sample lists roughly 480,000 distinct CDR3 sequences; 20% to 25% were seen once. A further study also used this sample, focusing on T cells expressing NK-cell markers.

Input material: CD4+ T cells sorted from blood. The receptors were sampled from a young woman in good health.

This clonotype has only a few counts. V gene TRBV5-1 combines with J gene TRBJ1-1; D is uncertain. Germline CDR1 is SGHRS and CDR2 is YFSETQ. Trimming took off 2 bases at V and 4 bases at J, with 12 bases between the two ends. The CDR3 covers 14 residues. The CDR3 DNA sequence: TGCGCCAGCAGCTTAGGCGGGATGAGCACTGAAGCTTTCTTT. The encoded protein is CASSLGGMSTEAFF. The variable domain in full, completed from reference TRBV5-1 and TRBJ1-1, reads KAGVTQTPRYLIKTRGQQVTLSCSPISGHRSVSWYQQTPGQGLQFLFEYFSETQRNKGNFPGRFSGRQFSNSRSEMNVSTLELGDSALYLCASSLGGMSTEAFFGQGTRLTVV.

The chain joins TRBV24-1 to TRBJ2-2; 7 bases are shared with TRBD1. This CDR3 has 15 amino acids. With 4 bases clipped from V and 4 bases from J, the junction kept 5 bases outside the gene matches. Per germline, CDR1 KGHDR and CDR2 SFDVKD. CDR3 loop: CATSDPRQGTGELFF. CDR3 sequence (DNA): TGTGCCACCAGTGACCCCCGACAGGGCACCGGGGAGCTGTTTTTT.

The chain uses TRBV5-1 and TRBJ2-1; 9 bases match TRBD2. Trimming cost V 4 bases and J 4 bases; bases outside gene matches: 15. Per the germline V gene, CDR1 is SGHRS and CDR2 is YFSETQ. The CDR3 sequence is 18 residues long. CDR3 protein: CASSPAVSSGVLYNEQFF. CDR3 DNA sequence: TGCGCCAGCAGCCCCGCGGTCTCTAGCGGGGTCTTATACAATGAGCAGTTCTTC.

In this sample, this clonotype turned up a few times. The chain couples TRBV7-8 to TRBJ1-5; possibly TRBD1 for D (6 bases). Germline-derived CDR1 and CDR2 are SGHVS and FQNEAQ. This CDR3 spans 19 amino acids. V was cut by 5 bases and J by 7 bases, with 30 bases left in between. The CDR3 coding sequence is TGTGCCAGCAGCCGAACAGTCCCGGGACATGGAGGACTGAACCAGCCCCAGCATTTT. Amino acid sequence: CASSRTVPGHGGLNQPQHF. The variable domain in full, with the rest retrieved from reference TRBV7-8 and TRBJ1-5, is GAGVSQSPRYKVAKRGQDVALRCDPISGHVSLFWYQQALGQGPEFLTYFQNEAQLDKSGLPSDRFFAERPEGSVSTLKIQRTQQEDSAVYLCASSRTVPGHGGLNQPQHFGDGTRLSIL.

The genes are TRBV9 and TRBJ2-1; 10 nucleotides line up with TRBD2. The trim removed 4 bases at V and 1 base at J, leaving 5 bases unmatched. The CDR3 contains 16 residues. In germline, CDR1 is SGDLS, CDR2 YYNGEE. In DNA form, the CDR3 reads TGTGCCAGCAGCACCCGGACTAGCGGATCCTACAATGAGCAGTTCTTC. Protein: CASSTRTSGSYNEQFF.

This clonotype was observed a few times. The chain combines TRBV5-1 with TRBJ2-1; the D is unclear. Germline assignment: CDR1 SGHRS and CDR2 YFSETQ. Deletions cut 6 bases from V and 13 bases from J, with 8 bases between. The CDR3 is 9 residues long. The CDR3 spells CASTQNQFF. The CDR3 region has the DNA TGCGCCAGCACGCAGAACCAGTTCTTC.

This sequence joins TRBV5-1 and TRBJ1-3; 8 bases are a match to TRBD1. With 3 bases clipped from V and 5 bases from J, the junction kept 4 bases outside the gene matches. Germline V lookup: CDR1 SGHRS, CDR2 YFSETQ. This CDR3 has 14 residues. CDR3 sequence reads: CASSSGQGRNTIYF. CDR3 DNA sequence: TGCGCCAGCAGCTCCGGACAGGGAAGAAACACCATATATTTT.

This clonotype came up a few times. This sequence joins TRBV5-1 and TRBJ2-2; D tentatively reads TRBD1 or TRBD2 (5 bases each). Trimming stripped 4 bases from V and 8 bases from J, with 15 bases between. The CDR3 is 14 residues long. Per the germline V gene, CDR1 is SGHRS and CDR2 is YFSETQ. CDR3 in DNA: TGCGCCAGCAGCACCGGCGGCAGGGAGGGGGAGCTGTTTTTT. Protein sequence: CASSTGGREGELFF.